This T cell receptor beta chain was recorded in a study of human T cells and chemical hapten exposure. Trimming cost V 6 bases and J 3 bases; bases outside gene matches: 7. CDR3 length equals 14 residues. Germline lookup yields CDR1 MDHEN and CDR2 SYDVKM. This clonotype appeared many times. Its target is unknown. As to time point: pre-sensitization, week 0. Sample treatment: therapeutic diphenylcyclopropenone sensitization with weekly scalp DPC. TCRdb reprocessed the RACE reads with MiXCR, giving one entry per CDR3 protein. Among about 290,000 distinct CDR3 sequences, around 7.7% were seen once, and the ten largest hold 1.2%. Study findings and constraints: The number of TCRs over 1 in 1000 frequency stayed unchanged after DPC. Significantly more large CDR3 similarity clusters were formed by expanded TCRs than by controls.

This TCR was sampled from a man aged 18 to 35 with alopecia areata. Some clones in this sample may be carry-over from other donors' samples. The V call is TRBV28, the J call TRBJ2-7; 8 bases are shared with TRBD2. The sample was whole blood, taken in connection with sensitization to the hapten diphenylcyclopropenone (DPC). In DNA, the CDR3 is TGTGCCAGCAGCGTCGGGGGGGCGATCTACGAGCAGTACTTC. This translates into CASSVGGAIYEQYF.